This entry lists 20 T cell receptor beta chains sequenced from one sample in a study of T-cell memory formation after mild COVID-19. TCRdb reprocessed the 5' RACE reads with MiXCR, giving one entry per CDR3 protein. This table has 350,000 to 450,000 distinct CDR3 sequences, 15% to 25% appearing once. The sample was PBMCs or a T cell subset sorted from them (not recorded which). All receptors come from an adult woman who had mild COVID-19 (a few samples of this study predate the infection). Cell type and time point are not known.

This clonotype was seen more than once but under ten times. V is TRBV20-1 and J is TRBJ2-7; TRBD2 is a possible D gene (6 bases). This CDR3 is 14 amino acids long. Per germline, CDR1 DFQATT and CDR2 SNEGSKA (reference sequence). The V end was cut by 6 bases, the J end by 5 bases, with 20 bases between. In nucleotides, the CDR3 is TGCAGTGCCAGTACGGGACTTGGGACCCACGAGCAGTACTTC. Translated, it gives CSASTGLGTHEQYF.

This clonotype came up a few times. V is TRBV7-2 and J is TRBJ2-7; TRBD2 aligns across 10 bases. The CDR3 contains 18 residues. V shed 2 bases and J 2 bases; nucleotides not matched to a gene: 12. Germline V gives CDR1 SGHTA, CDR2 FQGNSA. The CDR3 protein is CASSLTGLAEEGAYEQYF. The CDR3 DNA is TGTGCCAGCAGCTTAACCGGACTAGCGGAGGAGGGGGCCTACGAGCAGTACTTC.

The CDR3 DNA reads TGTGCCAGCATGGGTAGCACAGATACGCAGTATTTT. This gives the protein CASMGSTDTQYF. V and J are TRBV27 and TRBJ2-3, with no clear D. V was cut by 7 bases and J by 0 bases, with 5 bases left in between. The CDR3 is 12 amino acids. Germline CDR1 and CDR2: MNHEY and SMNVEV (reference sequence).

There are a few counts of this clonotype. V gene TRBV5-1 combines with J gene TRBJ1-2; D gene unclear. The CDR3 sequence is 14 residues long. Germline V gene sequence: CDR1 SGHRS, CDR2 YFSETQ. Trimming took off 0 bases at V and 6 bases at J, with 12 bases between the two ends. The CDR3 DNA follows: TGCGCCAGCAGCTTGGCTCCGAGGCTCGATGGCTACACCTTC. It is translated as CASSLAPRLDGYTF. The whole variable domain, remainder taken from reference TRBV5-1 and TRBJ1-2, is KAGVTQTPRYLIKTRGQQVTLSCSPISGHRSVSWYQQTPGQGLQFLFEYFSETQRNKGNFPGRFSGRQFSNSRSEMNVSTLELGDSALYLCASSLAPRLDGYTFGSGTRLTVV.

This clonotype was detected only a few times. J is TRBJ1-4 and V is TRBV4-1; 9 nucleotides agree with TRBD1. J was trimmed by 0 bases and V by 6 bases; bases with no gene match: 2. Germline V CDR1 and CDR2: MGHRA, YSYEKL. The CDR3 consists of 15 residues. CDR3 bases: TGCGCCAGCAGGCGGACAGGGGCAACTAATGAAAAACTGTTTTTT. This codes for CASRRTGATNEKLFF.

This clonotype has just a few counts. This sequence joins TRBV12-3 or TRBV12-4 and TRBJ1-2, with 7 nucleotides matching TRBD1. The CDR3 spans 17 residues. Unmatched junction bases numbered 14, after V lost 2 bases and J lost 5 bases. CDR3 in DNA: TGTGCCAGCAGTTTAAGAGCCACAAGGGGGCCCGATTATGGCTACACCTTC. It is translated as CASSLRATRGPDYGYTF.

Points on this clonotype: Being one base from a much bigger clone, this may be a read error. V gene TRBV5-1 combines with J gene TRBJ1-1, with D tentatively TRBD1 (5 bases). The ends were cut back, 0 bases at V and 6 bases at J, with 9 bases in the middle. The CDR3 totals 13 residues. CDR1 SGHRS and CDR2 YFSETQ come from the germline V gene. Here the CDR3 reads CASSLGGDPEAFF. CDR3 coding DNA: TGCGCCAGCAGCTTGGGGGGGGACCCTGAAGCTTTCTTT.

This clonotype showed up just a few times. CDR3 coding DNA: TGTGCCAGCAGCTTTGCAGGGGGCGAGGGCACTGAAGCTTTCTTT. This gives the protein CASSFAGGEGTEAFF. V and J are TRBV7-8 and TRBJ1-1; the match to TRBD1 covers 8 bases. CDR3 length equals 15 residues. Germline assignment: CDR1 SGHVS and CDR2 FQNEAQ. J was trimmed by 4 bases and V by 3 bases; bases with no gene match: 7.

This clonotype was seen a few times. This sequence joins TRBV29-1 and TRBJ1-1; D is uncertain. Trimming took off 4 bases at V and 0 bases at J, with 9 bases between the two ends. The CDR3 is 13 amino acids. Germline V lookup: CDR1 SQVTM, CDR2 ANQGSEA. DNA of the CDR3: TGCAGCGTTGGCCCTGGCTTGAACACTGAAGCTTTCTTT. Protein: CSVGPGLNTEAFF.

This chain uses TRBV12-3 or TRBV12-4 with TRBJ2-7; 9 bases line up with TRBD1. V gave up 4 bases and J gave up 3 bases; unmatched junction bases: 7. The CDR3 is 15 residues long. Here the CDR3 DNA reads TGTGCCAGCAGTTCCCCCGGGACAGGGTACTACGAGCAGTACTTC. It yields the protein CASSSPGTGYYEQYF.

The rearrangement joins TRBV5-1 to TRBJ2-3; D perhaps matches TRBD2 (6 bases). This CDR3 contains 18 residues. V dropped 3 bases and J dropped 0 bases, with 20 bases sitting between them. Germline CDR1 is SGHRS and CDR2 is YFSETQ. The CDR3, as DNA: TGCGCCAGCAGCTCGATGTTGATAGCGGTTAGTAGCACAGATACGCAGTATTTT. Protein: CASSSMLIAVSSTDTQYF.

CDR3 sequence (DNA): TGCGCCAGCAGCTTGGAGGGGGGCCGTGGCTACACCTTC. This gives the protein CASSLEGGRGYTF. The chain is built from TRBV5-1 and TRBJ1-2; a possible D gene is TRBD1 (6 bases). In germline, CDR1 is SGHRS, CDR2 YFSETQ. V was cut by 0 bases and J by 7 bases, with 10 bases left in between. This CDR3 has 13 amino acids.

This clonotype came up a few times. The chain carries TRBV20-1 and TRBJ2-5; tentatively, D is TRBD1 (6 bases). The germline V and J ends were trimmed by 5 bases and 5 bases, with 15 bases remaining between them. Looked up from germline, CDR1 is DFQATT and CDR2 is SNEGSKA (reference sequence). This CDR3 has 13 amino acids. CDR3 sequence reads: CSASLPDRETQYF. CDR3 DNA: TGCAGTGCTTCGCTACCCGACAGGGAGACCCAGTACTTC.

This clonotype was detected a few times. The chain carries TRBV7-9 and TRBJ2-1; 7 bases align to TRBD1. The CDR3 spans 12 residues. Germline loops: CDR1 SEHNR, CDR2 FQNEAQ (reference sequence). V was pared by 5 bases and J by 10 bases, with 5 bases of the junction left unmatched. The CDR3 DNA follows: TGTGCCAGCAGCCCCTCGGACAGGGAGCAGTTCTTC. It specifies CASSPSDREQFF.

This clonotype was seen only a few times. The rearrangement links TRBV24-1 to TRBJ1-1; D uncertain. CDR1 and CDR2 (germline): KGHDR, SFDVKD. V gave up 5 bases and J gave up 2 bases, with 8 bases separating them. The CDR3 runs 13 residues. The CDR3 protein is CATSAFDNTEAFF. The CDR3 DNA reads TGTGCCACCAGTGCCTTTGATAACACTGAAGCTTTCTTT.

This clonotype was counted a few times. The gene calls are TRBV10-3 and TRBJ2-7, with 9 bases lining up with TRBD1. Germline CDR1 is ENHRY and CDR2 is SYGVKD. V gave up 10 bases and J gave up 2 bases; unmatched junction bases: 12. The CDR3 loop spans 15 amino acids. This CDR3 reads CATTRPGQGTYEQYF. The CDR3 bases are TGTGCCACAACCCGCCCGGGACAGGGAACCTACGAGCAGTACTTC.

V usage is TRBV5-1 and J usage is TRBJ1-2; D remains ambiguous. V shed 4 bases and J shed 5 bases, with 15 bases lying between them. The CDR3 sequence is 14 residues long. Germline lookup yields CDR1 SGHRS and CDR2 YFSETQ. CDR3 DNA: TGCGCCAGCAGCCCCCTCCTCGTGGGATATGGCTACACCTTC. Amino acid sequence: CASSPLLVGYGYTF.

This clonotype was detected a few times. The chain couples TRBV12-3 or TRBV12-4 to TRBJ1-1; D is perhaps TRBD1 (5 bases). Trimming removed 6 bases from V and 6 bases from J, with 17 bases in between. The CDR3 has 14 amino acids. The CDR3 DNA follows: TGTGCCAGCAGCGTTCGGGACGGGGGACCTGAAGCTTTCTTT. It encodes CASSVRDGGPEAFF.

The V call is TRBV6-5, the J call TRBJ1-2; 7 nucleotides agree with TRBD1. CDR1 is MNHEY, CDR2 SVGAGI, per germline. CDR3 length equals 15 residues. J lost 4 bases, V lost 2 bases, and 7 bases had no gene match. CDR3 amino acids: CASSYMSGGLYGYTF. For the CDR3, the DNA is TGTGCCAGCAGTTACATGTCAGGGGGACTCTATGGCTACACCTTC.

This clonotype turned up a few times. The chain joins TRBV5-1 to TRBJ2-2; perhaps TRBD1 as D (6 bases). CDR1 SGHRS and CDR2 YFSETQ come from the germline V gene. The CDR3 has 16 residues. The ends were cut back, 4 bases at V and 0 bases at J, with 13 bases in the middle. CDR3 amino acids: CASSTTGATNTGELFF. CDR3 DNA: TGCGCCAGCAGCACGACAGGAGCAACGAACACCGGGGAGCTGTTTTTT.